This T cell receptor beta chain originates from a study of shared clonotypes between healthy human individuals. Study background: Used for every donor were three CD4 naive, three CD4 memory, two CD8 naive and one CD8 memory plate. Findings of the study overall: Around 5% was the fraction of naive CD4 clonotypes found shared across several donors.

Donors included only healthy HIV-negative adults lacking recent acute infections or vaccinations. In the case of this clone: Antigen: not known.

The assay was immunoSEQ multiplex PCR, and TCRdb's table has in-frame clones only and misses some. This sample has approximately 320,000 clones, with around 86% found just once. The CDR3 sequence is 15 residues long. Losses at the gene ends were 3 bases for V and 4 bases for J; bases not matched to a gene: 3. Germline CDR1 and CDR2: SGDLS and YYNGEE. V gene TRBV9 combines with J gene TRBJ2-2; 10 bases map to TRBD2. The receptor was isolated from a man younger than 30 in good health. Sequencing used memory CD8+ T cells sorted from blood. Subset in this sample: CD45RO+ cells pooled with CCR7-negative TemRA cells. The CDR3 here is CASSGGLALTGELFF. The CDR3 DNA follows: TGTGCCAGCAGCGGGGGACTAGCGCTCACCGGGGAGCTGTTTTTT.